Listed below are T cell receptor beta chains from one sample, sequenced in a study of cytotoxic CD8 clonotypes in ibrutinib-treated CLL. Here immunoSEQ multiplex PCR was the method, and the copy in TCRdb shows in-frame clones only, minus some. In the table there are 150,000 to 200,000 clones, about 88% of which are singletons. This specimen was PBMCs, taken at disease progression, from a patient treated with ibrutinib. All receptors come from a human donor with chronic lymphocytic leukemia. Both conserved end residues are trimmed from each CDR3. D genes are given only for firm matches.

>.|TRBV7-3|TRBJ2-3
ASSLIVGVTDTQY
>.|TRBV2|TRBJ2-1
ASSVYGRESFEQF
>.|TRBV7-9|TRBJ1-1
ASSFGNTEAF
>TRBD2|TRBV7-2|TRBJ2-2
ASSLWGLLAGVNTGELF
>.|TRBV29-1|TRBJ2-7
SVRVSSYEQY
>.|TRBV20-1|TRBJ1-1
SARRATG
>TRBD2|TRBV9|TRBJ2-1
ASSVLGLAGGRGDNEQF
>.|TRBV30|TRBJ2-3
AWSRGGSTDTQY
>TRBD2|TRBV7-9|TRBJ2-3
ASSPLAGTRTDTQY
>.|TRBV5-4|TRBJ1-4
ASSLGGNEKLF
>TRBD1|TRBV11-3|TRBJ1-1
ASSLAGTGIEAF
>.|TRBV18|TRBJ2-5
ASSQASGEGETQY
>.|TRBV5-6|TRBJ2-3
ASSLRVRGTDTQY
>.|TRBV4-1|TRBJ1-1
ASSQETMNTEAF
>.|TRBV6-6|TRBJ2-1
ASSPTSGSYNEQF
>TRBD1|TRBV4-1|TRBJ2-5
ASSQAPPRDRRQETQY
>.|TRBV5-1|TRBJ2-3
ASSLVRDWSTDTQY
>.|TRBV13|TRBJ2-7
ASSLGDGGTYEQY
>TRBD1|TRBV5-8|TRBJ2-7
ASRWDRGQAIPYEQY
>.|TRBV25-1|TRBJ1-1
ASSPRGNTEAF
>TRBD1|TRBV5-4|TRBJ1-1
ASSQGTAANTEAF
>TRBD2|TRBV5-1|TRBJ2-7
ASSLELAGYYEQY
>.|TRBV10-3|TRBJ2-7
AISEAEHNSYEQY
>.|TRBV4-2|TRBJ2-7
ASSQGGLTGISEQY
>.|TRBV25-1|TRBJ2-1
ASSEGWGLSYNEQF
>.|TRBV15|TRBJ2-7
ATSRAGGRSSSYEQY
>.|TRBV5-1|TRBJ1-2
ASSLDWAGQNYGYT
>TRBD2|TRBV4-1|TRBJ2-1
ASSQHEGAGASYNEQF
>.|TRBV19|TRBJ1-4
ATMAVTLEKLF
>.|TRBV9|TRBJ1-3
ASSVGISGNTIY
>TRBD2|TRBV9|TRBJ2-7
ASSVGLAQTYEQY
>.|TRBV11-3|TRBJ1-2
ATFTGNYGYT
>.|TRBV7-9|TRBJ2-6
ARGGQGSSGANVLT
>.|TRBV5-6|TRBJ1-1
ASSTLGRTEHTEAF
>TRBD2|TRBV10-1|TRBJ2-7
ASSTTSGGSYEQY
>.|TRBV6-1|TRBJ2-2
ASSEFFPGTGELF
>TRBD2|TRBV2|TRBJ2-1
ASREDPLVSEQF
>TRBD1|TRBV5-5|TRBJ2-7
ASSLAPGQGTYEQY
>.|TRBV5-1|TRBJ1-1
ASSGGLAGWTEAF